Below are 7 T cell receptor beta chains sequenced from a single sample in a study of cytomegalovirus exposure and HLA in healthy donors. Researchers ran the PCR with 60 Vbeta and 13 Jbeta primers. The data were produced by immunoSEQ multiplex PCR, yet TCRdb's version contains in-frame clones alone and is incomplete. The sample's table shows roughly 150,000 clones. The material sequenced was PBMCs. All receptors come from a woman aged 50 to 65 in good health and CMV-seronegative.

This chain connects TRBV6-6 to TRBJ2-7, with a possible D match to TRBD2 (5 bases). There are 13 residues in the CDR3. Germline V gene lookup returns CDR1 MNHNY and CDR2 SVGAGI (reference sequence). The V and J ends lost 3 bases and 6 bases respectively, with 12 bases between them. The CDR3 reads CASSYSAGGEQYF. The CDR3 nucleotides are TGTGCCAGCAGTTATTCGGCAGGAGGCGAGCAGTACTTC.

This chain joins TRBV28 and TRBJ1-5, with TRBD1 matching over 10 bases. V trimming: 3 bases; J trimming: 7 bases; junction bases outside the gene matches: 12. From germline, CDR1 is MDHEN and CDR2 SYDVKM. CDR3 length equals 17 residues. The CDR3 spells CASSFGQGVPQGQPQHF. CDR3 bases: TGTGCCAGCAGTTTTGGACAGGGGGTTCCCCAAGGACAGCCCCAGCATTTT. The entire variable domain, with the rest obtained from reference TRBV28 and TRBJ1-5, is as follows: DVKVTQSSRYLVKRTGEKVFLECVQDMDHENMFWYRQDPGLGLRLIYFSYDVKMKEKGDIPEGYSVSREKKERFSLILESASTNQTSMYLCASSFGQGVPQGQPQHFGDGTRLSIL.

This chain links TRBV4-1 with TRBJ2-1; possible D gene TRBD1, 6 bases. This CDR3 has 15 amino acids. Germline V gives CDR1 MGHRA, CDR2 YSYEKL. Trimming left V 5 bases short and J 4 bases short, with 15 bases between. Written as DNA, the CDR3 is TGCGCCAGCAGCGACCCCGGGACAACTTACAATGAGCAGTTCTTC. It translates to CASSDPGTTYNEQFF.

The chain is built from TRBV4-2 and TRBJ1-2, with 9 bases matching TRBD1. The CDR3 runs 18 residues. Losses at the gene ends were 8 bases for V and 0 bases for J; bases not matched to a gene: 16. In germline, CDR1 is LGHNA, CDR2 YNFKEQ. The CDR3 coding sequence is TGTGCCAGCTCGAGCCGTTGGGACAGGGCCCTTACTAACTATGGCTACACCTTC. It encodes CASSSRWDRALTNYGYTF.

V usage is TRBV5-1 and J usage is TRBJ2-3; possibly TRBD1 for D (5 bases). V lost 2 bases and J lost 3, with 13 bases in between. Germline CDR1 reads SGHRS; CDR2 reads YFSETQ. This CDR3 contains 15 residues. The CDR3: CASSLSGAKTDTQYF. DNA of the CDR3: TGCGCCAGCAGCTTATCTGGGGCTAAGACAGATACGCAGTATTTT. Based on the CDR3 plus reference TRBV5-1 and TRBJ2-3, the full variable domain is KAGVTQTPRYLIKTRGQQVTLSCSPISGHRSVSWYQQTPGQGLQFLFEYFSETQRNKGNFPGRFSGRQFSNSRSEMNVSTLELGDSALYLCASSLSGAKTDTQYFGPGTRLTVL.

The V gene is TRBV27, the J gene TRBJ1-2; D unclear. V was clipped by 2 bases and J by 4 bases, with 23 bases between them. The CDR3 is 18 amino acids. Per the germline V gene, CDR1 is MNHEY and CDR2 is SMNVEV (reference sequence). The CDR3: CASSLIGFAGSGGYGYTF. CDR3 sequence (DNA): TGTGCCAGCAGTTTAATAGGGTTTGCGGGGTCTGGTGGCTATGGCTACACCTTC.

This chain connects TRBV7-9 to TRBJ1-4; possibly TRBD1 for D (5 bases). Trimming removed 5 bases from V and 0 bases from J, with 13 bases in between. Germline values: CDR1 SEHNR, CDR2 FQNEAQ (reference sequence). The length of the CDR3 is 16 residues. Written as DNA, the CDR3 is TGTGCCAGCAGCCCCGGGACGGGGGCAACTAATGAAAAACTGTTTTTT. This encodes CASSPGTGATNEKLFF. The variable domain in full, completed from reference TRBV7-9 and TRBJ1-4, reads DTGVSQNPRHKITKRGQNVTFRCDPISEHNRLYWYRQTLGQGPEFLTYFQNEAQLEKSRLLSDRFSAERPKGSFSTLEIQRTEQGDSAMYLCASSPGTGATNEKLFFGSGTQLSVL.